This T cell receptor (beta chain) was profiled in a study of cytomegalovirus exposure and HLA in healthy donors. Assay: immunoSEQ multiplex PCR; the TCRdb copy retains only in-frame clones and omits some. The repertoire includes hundreds of thousands of clones, roughly 88% of them detected once, and roughly 1% sits in the top ten. The donors were in the approximately 130-subject validation cohort; that cohort was separate from the approximately 700-subject first cohort. This CDR3 is 22 amino acids long. V lost 1 base, J lost 3 bases, and 24 bases stayed unmatched. Germline V gene sequence: CDR1 LNHNV, CDR2 YYDKDF (reference sequence).

The rearrangement uses TRBV15 and TRBJ2-7, with 10 bases fitting TRBD2. Input material: PBMCs. The origin of this receptor is a woman in her late teens or twenties in good health and CMV-seronegative. CDR3 DNA sequence: TGTGCCACCAGCAGAGCCCGCCTGACCGACACACAGAAGGGACTAGCGAACTACGAGCAGTACTTC. This translates into CATSRARLTDTQKGLANYEQYF.